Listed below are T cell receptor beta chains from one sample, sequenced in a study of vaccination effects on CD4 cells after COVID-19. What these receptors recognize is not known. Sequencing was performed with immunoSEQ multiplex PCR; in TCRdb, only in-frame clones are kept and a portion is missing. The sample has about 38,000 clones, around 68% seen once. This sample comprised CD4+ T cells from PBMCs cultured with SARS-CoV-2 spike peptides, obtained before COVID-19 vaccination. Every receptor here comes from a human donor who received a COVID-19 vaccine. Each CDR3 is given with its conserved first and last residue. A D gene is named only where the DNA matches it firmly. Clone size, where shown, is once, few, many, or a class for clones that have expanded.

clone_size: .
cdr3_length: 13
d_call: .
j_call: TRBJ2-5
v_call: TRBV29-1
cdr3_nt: TGCAGCGTTGGGGACTCCGCGCCGCAGACCCAGTACTTC
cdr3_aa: CSVGDSAPQTQYF

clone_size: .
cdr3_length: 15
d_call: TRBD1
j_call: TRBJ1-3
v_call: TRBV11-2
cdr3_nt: TGTGCCAGCAGCTTACAGGGGGCATCTGGAAACACCATATATTTT
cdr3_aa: CASSLQGASGNTIYF

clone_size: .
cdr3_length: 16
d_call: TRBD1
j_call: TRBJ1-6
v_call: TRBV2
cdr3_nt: TGTGCCAGCAGCCCCGAGGGGGCCGGGCGTCGCTCACCCCTCCACTTT
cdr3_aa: CASSPEGAGRRSPLHF

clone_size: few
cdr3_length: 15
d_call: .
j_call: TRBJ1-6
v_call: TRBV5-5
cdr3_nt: TGTGCCAGCAGCCCTCCACAGGGTTTCAATTCACCCCTCCACTTT
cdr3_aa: CASSPPQGFNSPLHF

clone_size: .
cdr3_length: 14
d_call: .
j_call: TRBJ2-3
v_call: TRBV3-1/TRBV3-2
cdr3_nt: TGTGCCAGCAGCCAAGCGGGGGAAACAGATACGCAGTATTTT
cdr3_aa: CASSQAGETDTQYF

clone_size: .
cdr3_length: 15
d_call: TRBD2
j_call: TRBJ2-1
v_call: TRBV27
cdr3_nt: TGTGCCAGCAGTTTAAGCGGGGGGGCAAAGTCTGAGCAGTTCTTC
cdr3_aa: CASSLSGGAKSEQFF

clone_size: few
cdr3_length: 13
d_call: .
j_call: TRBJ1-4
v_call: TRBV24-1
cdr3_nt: TGTGCCACCAGCCGGGGGGCCAATGAAAAACTGTTTTTT
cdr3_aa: CATSRGANEKLFF

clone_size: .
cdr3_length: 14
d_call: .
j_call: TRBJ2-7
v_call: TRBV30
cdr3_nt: TGTGCCTGGAGTGTAGGTGGTAGCTCCTACGAGCAGTACTTC
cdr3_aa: CAWSVGGSSYEQYF

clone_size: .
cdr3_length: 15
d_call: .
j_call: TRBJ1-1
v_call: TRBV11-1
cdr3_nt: TGTGCCAGCAGCCCGGGTCAGATCATGAACACTGAAGCTTTCTTT
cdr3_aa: CASSPGQIMNTEAFF

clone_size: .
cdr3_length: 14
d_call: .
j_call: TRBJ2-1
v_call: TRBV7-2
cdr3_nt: TGTGCCAGCAGCTTAACTTTCGGCTACAATGAGCAGTTCTTC
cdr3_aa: CASSLTFGYNEQFF

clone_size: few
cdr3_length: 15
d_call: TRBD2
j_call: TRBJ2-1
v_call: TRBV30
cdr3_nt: TGTGCCTGGAGTGTACGGGGCCTCGGGGGGAATGAGCAGTTCTTC
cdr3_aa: CAWSVRGLGGNEQFF

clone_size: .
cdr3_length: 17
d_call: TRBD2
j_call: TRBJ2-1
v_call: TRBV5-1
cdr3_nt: TGCGCCAGCAGCCGGGCTAGCGGGATGAGCTCCTACAATGAGCAGTTCTTC
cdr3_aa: CASSRASGMSSYNEQFF

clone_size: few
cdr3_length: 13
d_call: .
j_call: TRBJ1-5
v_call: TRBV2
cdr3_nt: TGTGCCAGCAGTGGACAGGAAAATCAGCCCCAGCATTTT
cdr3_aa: CASSGQENQPQHF

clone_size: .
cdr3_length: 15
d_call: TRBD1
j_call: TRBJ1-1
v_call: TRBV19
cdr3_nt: TGTGCCAGTAGTATTCTGGACAGGGAATCTACTGAAGCTTTCTTT
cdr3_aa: CASSILDRESTEAFF

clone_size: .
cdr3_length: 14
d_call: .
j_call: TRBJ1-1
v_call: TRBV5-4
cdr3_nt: TGTGCCAGCAGCCAAGGACAAAAGAACACTGAAGCTTTCTTT
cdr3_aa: CASSQGQKNTEAFF

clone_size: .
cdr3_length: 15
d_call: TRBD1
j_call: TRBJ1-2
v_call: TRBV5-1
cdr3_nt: TGCGCCAGCAGCCCCCTGGGCAGGGGGGCCTATGGCTACACCTTC
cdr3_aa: CASSPLGRGAYGYTF

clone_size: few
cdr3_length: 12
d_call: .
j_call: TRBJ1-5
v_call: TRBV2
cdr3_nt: TGTGCCAGCAGTGAGGAGGTTCAGCCCCAGCATTTT
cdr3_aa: CASSEEVQPQHF

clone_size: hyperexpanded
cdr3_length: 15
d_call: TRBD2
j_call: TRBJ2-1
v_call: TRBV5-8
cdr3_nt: TGTGCCAGCAGCCCCGGGACTAGCGGGACCAATGAGCAGTTCTTC
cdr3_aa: CASSPGTSGTNEQFF

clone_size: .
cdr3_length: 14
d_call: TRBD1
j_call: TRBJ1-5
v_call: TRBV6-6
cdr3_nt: TGTGCCAGCAGAACGACACAGGGGGAAAAGCCCCAGCATTTT
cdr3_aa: CASRTTQGEKPQHF

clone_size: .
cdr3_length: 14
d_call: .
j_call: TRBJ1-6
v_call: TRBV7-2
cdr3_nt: TGTGCCAGCAGCTTCGGGGCTTATAATTCACCCCTCCACTTT
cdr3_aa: CASSFGAYNSPLHF

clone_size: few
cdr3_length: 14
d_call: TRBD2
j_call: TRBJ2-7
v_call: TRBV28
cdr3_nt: TGTGCCAGCAGTGCTAGCGGGAGAGCTTACGAGCAGTACTTC
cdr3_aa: CASSASGRAYEQYF

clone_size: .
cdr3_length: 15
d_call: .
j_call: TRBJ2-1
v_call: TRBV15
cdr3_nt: TGTGCCACCAGCAGAGAAGGTCAGGGGTACAATGAGCAGTTCTTC
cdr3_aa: CATSREGQGYNEQFF

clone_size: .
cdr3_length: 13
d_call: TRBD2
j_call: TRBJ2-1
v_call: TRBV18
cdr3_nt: TGTGCCAGCCTAAAGAGCGGGGGGAATGAGCAGTTCTTC
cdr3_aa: CASLKSGGNEQFF

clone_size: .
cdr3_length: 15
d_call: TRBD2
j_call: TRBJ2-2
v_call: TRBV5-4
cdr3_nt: TGTGCCAGCAGCGCCGGGGGGGCAATTACCGGGGAGCTGTTTTTT
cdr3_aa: CASSAGGAITGELFF

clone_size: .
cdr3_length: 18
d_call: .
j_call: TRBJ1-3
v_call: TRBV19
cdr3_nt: TGTGCCAGTAGTACCACAGCTCTCAGTCTTCTCTCTGGAAACACCATATATTTT
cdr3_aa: CASSTTALSLLSGNTIYF

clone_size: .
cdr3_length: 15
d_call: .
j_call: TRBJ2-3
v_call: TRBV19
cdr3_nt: TGTGCCAGTAGAACGACCGGGGGAGACACAGATACGCAGTATTTT
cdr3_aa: CASRTTGGDTDTQYF

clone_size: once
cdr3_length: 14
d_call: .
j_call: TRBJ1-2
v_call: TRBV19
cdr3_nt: TGTGCCAGTAGCCCCGCTCAGGGACTCTATGGCTACACCTTC
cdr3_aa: CASSPAQGLYGYTF

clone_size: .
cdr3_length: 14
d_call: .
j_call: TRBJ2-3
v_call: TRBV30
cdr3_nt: TGTGCCTGGAGTCCACGGGGGAGCACAGATACGCAGTATTTT
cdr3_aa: CAWSPRGSTDTQYF

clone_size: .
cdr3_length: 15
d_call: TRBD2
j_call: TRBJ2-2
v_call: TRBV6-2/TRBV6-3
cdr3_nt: TGTGCCAGCAGTTACCGGGGGGGGCTCACCGGGGAGCTGTTTTTT
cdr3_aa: CASSYRGGLTGELFF

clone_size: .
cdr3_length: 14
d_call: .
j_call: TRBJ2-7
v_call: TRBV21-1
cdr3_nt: TGTGCCAGCACCTCCGAACCTCCTACCTACGAGCAGTACTTC
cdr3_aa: CASTSEPPTYEQYF

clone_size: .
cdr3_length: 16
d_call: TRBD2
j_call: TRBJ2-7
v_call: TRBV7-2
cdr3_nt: TGTGCCAGCAGCTCCCTAACTAGCGGACGTCGTTACGAGCAGTACTTC
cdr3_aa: CASSSLTSGRRYEQYF

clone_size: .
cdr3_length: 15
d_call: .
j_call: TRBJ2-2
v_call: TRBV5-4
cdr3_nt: TGTGCCAGCAGCTCGCCCTCAGGAACAATCGGGGAGCTGTTTTTT
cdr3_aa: CASSSPSGTIGELFF